Reported below is one T cell receptor (beta chain). Method: immunoSEQ multiplex PCR; TCRdb's copy keeps in-frame clones and lacks some. The sample carries around 140,000 clones, more than 85% recorded once. This specimen comes from a study of control samples from healthy donors and cancer patients. V was cut by 2 bases and J by 8 bases, with 6 bases left in between. Germline V lookup: CDR1 MDHEN, CDR2 SYDVKM. The length of the CDR3 is 11 residues. The receptor's source is a man aged 30 to 45 in good health. The sequenced sample consisted of blood. This chain connects TRBV28 to TRBJ1-1; D remains unclear. As DNA, the CDR3 is TGTGCCAGCAGTTTAACCAGGGAAGCTTTCTTT. Translation: CASSLTREAFF. Together with reference TRBV28 and TRBJ1-1, the CDR3 gives the full variable domain: DVKVTQSSRYLVKRTGEKVFLECVQDMDHENMFWYRQDPGLGLRLIYFSYDVKMKEKGDIPEGYSVSREKKERFSLILESASTNQTSMYLCASSLTREAFFGQGTRLTVV.